The source of this TCR beta chain is a study of blood T cell repertoires in COVID-19. Study-wide background: Samples representing acute and convalescent COVID-19 were sourced from the United States, Italy and Spain. PBMCs, B-cell-depleted T cells, or T cells provided the cDNA or gDNA that made up the material.

Germline loops: CDR1 ENHRY, CDR2 SYGVKD. The V and J ends lost 7 bases and 7 bases, in that order; junction bases with no gene match: 17. CDR3 length equals 17 residues. Per the original methods: Estimation of nucleated cell counts was performed using reference gene primer amplification. Method: immunoSEQ multiplex PCR; TCRdb's copy keeps in-frame clones and lacks some. Clone size and the V and J calls come from that table; the DNA yielded D and trimming. Altogether approximately 80,000 clones are present, around 80% being singletons, with the ten largest covering under 11%. This sequence joins TRBV10-3 and TRBJ2-1; 9 bases align to TRBD2. The clonotype originates from a man in his 60s with acute or convalescent COVID-19. Material: peripheral blood. CDR3: CAITASGGGALLNEQFF. The DNA for the CDR3 is TGTGCCATCACTGCCAGCGGCGGGGGGGCCCTGTTGAATGAGCAGTTCTTC.